The 14 T cell receptor beta chains given below trace back to one sample, sequenced in a study of blood T cell repertoires in COVID-19. Profiling relied on immunoSEQ multiplex PCR, and the TCRdb table lists in-frame clones only, not all of them. The sample has 390,000 or so clones; around 90% are singletons. The sequenced sample was peripheral blood. The receptor set was obtained from a woman younger than 45 with COVID-19, enrolled during active disease.

The chain joins TRBV3-1 (or the pseudogene TRBV3-2) to TRBJ2-5; D is possibly TRBD2 (6 bases). From germline, CDR1 is LGHDT and CDR2 YNNKEL (reference sequence). The CDR3 runs to 16 residues. The V gene lost 0 bases and the J gene lost 7 bases, with 18 bases spanning the gap. CDR3 DNA: TGTGCCAGCAGCCAAGATTATGGGGGGACGCGCGGGACCCAGTACTTC. Protein product: CASSQDYGGTRGTQYF.

CDR3 bases: TGCGCCAGCAGCCTGATAGCGGGAGGCGTGAATGAGCAGTTCTTC. This sequence encodes CASSLIAGGVNEQFF. The chain has TRBV4-3 and TRBJ2-1; TRBD2 matches 10 bases. V dropped 4 bases and J dropped 7; count of bases not matched to a gene: 7. The V gene's germline CDR1 is LGHNA and CDR2 YSLEER. The CDR3 extends over 15 amino acids.

J is TRBJ1-1 and V is TRBV30; 8 bases align to TRBD1. The length of the CDR3 is 14 residues. V shed 1 base and J 5 bases; nucleotides not matched to a gene: 6. Germline assignment: CDR1 GTSNPN and CDR2 SVGIG (reference sequence). The CDR3 protein is CAWSADRDRTEAFF. CDR3 nucleotide sequence: TGTGCCTGGAGTGCGGACAGGGATCGGACTGAAGCTTTCTTT.

The rearrangement uses TRBV30 and TRBJ1-1; no definite D call. Germline CDR1 reads GTSNPN; CDR2 reads SVGIG (reference sequence). V was trimmed by 2 bases and J by 0 bases, leaving 7 bases between them. The CDR3 contains 13 residues. The CDR3 loop is CAWSHRVNTEAFF. For the CDR3, the DNA is TGTGCCTGGAGTCATAGAGTGAACACTGAAGCTTTCTTT.

The rearrangement uses TRBV5-8 and TRBJ1-5; D is unclear. There are 18 residues in the CDR3. Germline V gene lookup returns CDR1 SGHTS and CDR2 YDEGEE. Trimming took 1 base from V and 0 from J, leaving 17 bases between them. The CDR3 is CASSLSGSTDYSNQPQHF. The CDR3 DNA reads as TGTGCCAGCAGCTTGTCCGGGTCGACGGATTATAGCAATCAGCCCCAGCATTTT.

V is TRBV28 and J is TRBJ1-6; possibly TRBD1 for D (6 bases). V was trimmed by 7 bases and J by 7 bases, leaving 17 bases between them. The CDR3 loop spans 15 amino acids. CDR1 and CDR2 from the germline V gene are MDHEN and SYDVKM. The CDR3 DNA follows: TGTGCCAGCACTAAAGCGGGGGGCGGAAATTCACCCCTCCACTTT. Amino acid sequence: CASTKAGGGNSPLHF.

V gene TRBV24-1 combines with J gene TRBJ2-3, with 12 bases that match TRBD2. The CDR3 is 15 residues long. After removal of 5 bases from V and 7 bases from J, the junction contained 6 bases not matched to a gene. Per the germline V gene, CDR1 is KGHDR and CDR2 is SFDVKD. The CDR3 region is CATSASGGGANTQYF. The DNA of the CDR3 is TGTGCCACCAGTGCTAGCGGGGGGGGTGCGAATACGCAGTATTTT.

This clone was seen only a few times. The CDR3 region is CASSESGGSTDTQYF. The CDR3 DNA reads TGTGCCAGCAGTGAATCCGGGGGGAGCACAGATACGCAGTATTTT. V and J are TRBV25-1 and TRBJ2-3, with 7 bases that match TRBD2. Per germline, CDR1 MGHDK and CDR2 SYGVNS. V trimming: 1 base; J trimming: 0 bases; junction bases outside the gene matches: 1. The CDR3 runs 15 residues.

The chain couples TRBV5-1 to TRBJ2-3; TRBD2 agrees at 11 bases. Germline-derived CDR1 and CDR2 are SGHRS and YFSETQ. After removal of 2 bases from V and 3 bases from J, the junction contained 5 bases not matched to a gene. This CDR3 has 16 residues. CDR3 loop: CASSLPLAGVTDTQYF. The CDR3 bases are TGCGCCAGCAGCTTACCACTAGCGGGAGTGACAGATACGCAGTATTTT.

The genes are TRBV28 and TRBJ1-5, with D uncertain. V gave up 6 bases and J gave up 0 bases, with 9 bases separating them. The CDR3 contains 14 residues. Germline V gene lookup returns CDR1 MDHEN and CDR2 SYDVKM. Here the CDR3 DNA reads TGTGCCAGCAGGGGGAGCATTAGCAATCAGCCCCAGCATTTT. Its protein is CASRGSISNQPQHF. Full variable domain (missing parts from reference TRBV28 and TRBJ1-5): DVKVTQSSRYLVKRTGEKVFLECVQDMDHENMFWYRQDPGLGLRLIYFSYDVKMKEKGDIPEGYSVSREKKERFSLILESASTNQTSMYLCASRGSISNQPQHFGDGTRLSIL.

CDR3 sequence reads: CASRARTGFGGYGYTF. For the CDR3, the DNA is TGTGCCAGCAGGGCCCGGACGGGCTTCGGGGGCTATGGCTACACCTTC. The J gene is TRBJ1-2, the V gene TRBV11-2, with a weak D call TRBD1 (5 bases). Germline CDR1 SGHAT, CDR2 FQNNGV. The CDR3 spans 16 residues. V lost 6 bases, J lost 4 bases, and 21 bases lay in between.

CDR3 nucleotides: TGTGCCAGCAGCTACGCTGGGACAGTCAGTAAGAGGGGGCAGTTCTTC. Translating it yields CASSYAGTVSKRGQFF. The J gene is TRBJ2-1, the V gene TRBV14; 7 bases fit TRBD1. This CDR3 has 16 amino acids. The trim removed 5 bases at V and 12 bases at J, leaving 19 bases unmatched. The germline V gene encodes CDR1 SGHDN and CDR2 FVKESK. Complete variable domain (other parts from reference TRBV14 and TRBJ2-1): EAGVTQFPSHSVIEKGQTVTLRCDPISGHDNLYWYRRVMGKEIKFLLHFVKESKQDESGMPNNRFLAERTGGTYSTLKVQPAELEDSGVYFCASSYAGTVSKRGQFFGPGTRLTVL.

J is TRBJ1-3 and V is TRBV19; TRBD1 might be the D (6 bases). The germline gives CDR1 LNHDA, CDR2 SQIVND (reference sequence). V was shortened by 3 bases and J by 2 bases, with 11 bases between the two germline ends. There are 15 residues in the CDR3. The DNA for the CDR3 is TGTGCCAGTAGTATCTCAGGGGTTGCTGGAAACACCATATATTTT. Its protein product is CASSISGVAGNTIYF.

The chain joins TRBV5-1 to TRBJ1-4; 9 nucleotides match TRBD1. The CDR3 sequence is 15 residues long. The V gene's germline CDR1 is SGHRS and CDR2 YFSETQ. V lost 4 bases, J lost 8 bases, and 9 bases stayed unmatched. The CDR3, as DNA: TGCGCCAGCAGCGCCCAAACAGGGGGCCGGGAAAAACTGTTTTTT. It translates to CASSAQTGGREKLFF.